This T cell receptor (beta chain) was identified in a study of T cells in localized non-small cell lung cancer. CDR3 size: 16 residues. The germline V gene encodes CDR1 LNHNV and CDR2 YYDKDF (reference sequence). V was trimmed by 1 base and J by 1 base, leaving 12 bases between them. Sequencing used immunoSEQ multiplex PCR; TCRdb keeps in-frame clones, though not all of them. Counted here are approximately 30,000 clones, roughly 90% occurring once; the ten biggest clones make up approximately 4%. The chain couples TRBV15 to TRBJ2-3; D tentatively fits TRBD1 or TRBD2 (5 bases each). The sample here was peripheral blood mononuclear cells, taken before any cancer treatment. This clonotype was sampled from a woman aged 35 to 70 with stage III lung adenocarcinoma. CDR3 protein: CATSRGGRGGTDTQYF. The CDR3 DNA reads as TGTGCCACCAGCAGAGGGGGCAGAGGGGGCACAGATACGCAGTATTTT.